This TCR beta chain comes out of a study of siplizumab effects on memory and regulatory T cells. Per sample, around 10^5 TCR templates underwent assay. Only in-frame clones appear in the TCRdb table, and some are missing; sequencing was by immunoSEQ multiplex PCR. Here the sample spans about 120,000 clones, around 94% being singletons. J lost 0 bases, V lost 10 bases, and 8 bases had no gene match. Germline V gene lookup returns CDR1 SNHLY and CDR2 FYNNEI. CDR3 length: 14 residues. Study findings and constraints: Naive T cells seemed more diverse than memory cells and seemed major alloresponse contributors. Only a minor fraction of alloreactive clones mapped to unstimulated subsets.

Points on this clone: What it binds is not known.

This chain links TRBV2 with TRBJ2-7; the match to TRBD1 covers 8 bases. This receptor was obtained from a human donor in good health. The sample was non-Treg CD4+ T cells sorted from blood. This chain's CDR3 is CATNTQGDSYEQYF. Here the CDR3 DNA reads TGTGCCACTAACACACAGGGGGACTCCTACGAGCAGTACTTC.